This passage covers 30 T cell receptor beta chains from one sample sequenced in a study of blood T cells in healthy people across ages. Then a second PCR, running roughly 6 to 12 cycles, was carried out with a sample-barcoded 5' primer and a J-beta primer mix. Each CDR3 protein gets one entry after TCRdb re-called the 5' RACE reads with MiXCR. The sample shows some 940,000 distinct CDR3 sequences, 25% to 35% of them seen only once. These records were also assigned to another study, of T cells of mothers and their children.

The specimen sequenced was blood. Source of these receptors: a woman in her thirties or forties in good health.

CDR3 region: CASRPQWGREAQYF. The CDR3 DNA sequence: TGCGCCAGCAGGCCCCAGTGGGGCCGTGAGGCCCAGTACTTC. The rearrangement uses TRBV5-1 and TRBJ2-5, with a possible D match to TRBD1 (5 bases). The germline V gene encodes CDR1 SGHRS and CDR2 YFSETQ. Trimming pared 5 bases from V and 9 bases from J, leaving 20 bases between. This CDR3 contains 14 residues.

This chain joins TRBV5-1 and TRBJ2-5, with D perhaps matching TRBD1 (6 bases). V was clipped by 0 bases and J by 3 bases, with 9 bases between them. The CDR3 is made up of 14 amino acids. CDR1 is SGHRS and CDR2 is YFSETQ in the germline V gene. Here the CDR3 DNA reads TGCGCCAGCAGCTTGGCAGGGGACGAAGAGACCCAGTACTTC. Translation gives CASSLAGDEETQYF.

The chain links TRBV29-1 to TRBJ1-1; D remains ambiguous. The CDR3 runs 13 residues. V was trimmed by 3 bases and J by 4 bases, leaving 12 bases between them. The germline V gene has CDR1 SQVTM and CDR2 ANQGSEA. CDR3 sequence reads: CSVDIGSATEAFF. The DNA for the CDR3 is TGCAGCGTTGATATCGGCTCGGCCACTGAAGCTTTCTTT.

Comments on this clonotype: Possible read error: a much larger clone is one base away. The CDR3 here is CASRYSIGGMNEQYF. The DNA for the CDR3 is TGTGCCAGCCGTTACTCGATCGGTGGTATGAACGAGCAGTACTTC. The rearrangement uses TRBV6-5 and TRBJ2-7; D is undetermined. This CDR3 has 15 amino acids. The germline V gene encodes CDR1 MNHEY and CDR2 SVGAGI.

The genes are TRBV7-9 and TRBJ1-2, with TRBD1 matching 9 bases. Looked up from germline, CDR1 is SEHNR and CDR2 is FQNEAQ (reference sequence). The CDR3 consists of 16 residues. The J segment lost 2 bases and the V segment lost 1 base, leaving 5 bases of the junction unmatched. CDR3 protein: CASSLEPGQGNYGYTF. The CDR3, as DNA: TGTGCCAGCAGCTTAGAACCGGGACAGGGAAACTATGGCTACACCTTC.

The CDR3 loop reads CASSASVGGGYNEQYF. The CDR3 DNA follows: TGTGCCAGCAGCGCCTCCGTGGGCGGGGGCTACAATGAGCAGTACTTC. The gene calls are TRBV7-2 and TRBJ2-1; TRBD2 might be the D (7 bases). The end of the DNA aligns better with TRBJ2-7, so the J call may be wrong. This CDR3 has 16 amino acids. Germline-derived CDR1 and CDR2 are SGHTA and FQGNSA.

This sequence joins TRBV3-1 and TRBJ2-5; 7 bases are shared with TRBD2. The J segment lost 5 bases and the V segment lost 1 base, leaving 1 base of the junction unmatched. Germline-derived CDR1 and CDR2 are LGHDT and YNNKEL (reference sequence). The CDR3 spans 13 residues. CDR3 coding DNA: TGTGCCAGCAGCCAAGTCGGGGGGGAGACCCAGTACTTC. This translates into CASSQVGGETQYF.

The chain links TRBV4-3 to TRBJ2-5, with TRBD2 matching 11 bases. The length of the CDR3 is 15 residues. Per the germline V gene, CDR1 is LGHNA and CDR2 is YSLEER. The trim removed 3 bases at V and 7 bases at J, leaving 7 bases unmatched. In DNA form, the CDR3 reads TGCGCCAGCAGCCAGGTACTAGCGGGGGCCAGGACCCAGTACTTC. This codes for CASSQVLAGARTQYF.

V gene TRBV12-3 or TRBV12-4 combines with J gene TRBJ1-1; tentative D call: TRBD1 (6 bases). Trimming stripped 5 bases from V and 3 bases from J, with 16 bases between. The CDR3 sequence is 15 residues long. The chain's CDR3 is CASSPQLGQHTEAFF. CDR3 in DNA: TGTGCCAGCAGTCCGCAATTGGGACAACACACTGAAGCTTTCTTT.

Written as DNA, the CDR3 is TGCAGCGTCACCCCTGCAGGGACAGGGACCGAAGCTTTCTTT. Translating it yields CSVTPAGTGTEAFF. J is TRBJ1-1 and V is TRBV29-1, with TRBD1 matching 9 bases. From germline, CDR1 is SQVTM and CDR2 ANQGSEA. The ends lost 6 bases at V and 8 bases at J; junction bases unmatched: 13. The CDR3 is made up of 14 amino acids.

This clonotype occurred many times. The chain employs TRBV20-1 and TRBJ2-7; D is perhaps TRBD1 (6 bases). The CDR3 has 13 residues. Germline V gives CDR1 DFQATT, CDR2 SNEGSKA (reference sequence). The V end was cut by 6 bases, the J end by 4 bases, with 16 bases between. The CDR3 here is CSALPDSRYEQYF. The DNA of the CDR3 is TGCAGTGCCCTCCCGGACAGCCGGTACGAGCAGTACTTC.

This clonotype was counted between two and nine times. The V gene is TRBV5-5, the J gene TRBJ1-5; D is possibly TRBD1 (6 bases). The length of the CDR3 is 15 residues. The V end was cut by 0 bases, the J end by 2 bases, with 9 bases between. The V gene's germline CDR1 is SGHKS and CDR2 YYEKEE (reference sequence). CDR3 nucleotides: TGTGCCAGCAGCTTGGCCCCAGGGGGCAATCAGCCCCAGCATTTT. It translates to CASSLAPGGNQPQHF.

Details on this clonotype: With a much larger clone just one base away, this may be a read error. The V call is TRBV29-1, the J call TRBJ2-5; 7 bases are shared with TRBD2. The DNA end is a closer match to TRBJ2-1, so the J assignment may be wrong. The V gene's germline CDR1 is SQVTM and CDR2 ANQGSEA. The length of the CDR3 is 13 residues. The CDR3 nucleotides are TGCAGCGTTGCGCGGGGGAGTCAAGAGACCCAGTTCTTC. It is translated as CSVARGSQETQFF.

V gene TRBV2 combines with J gene TRBJ2-1; D is undetermined. CDR3 length equals 15 residues. Germline CDR1 is SNHLY and CDR2 is FYNNEI. V was trimmed by 3 bases and J by 1 base, leaving 10 bases between them. In nucleotides, the CDR3 is TGTGCCAGCAGTGAGAGAGACCCTTCCTACAATGAGCAGTTCTTC. This gives the protein CASSERDPSYNEQFF.

As regards this clonotype: An end of the junction does not agree with germline; a read error may underlie this. J is TRBJ1-4 and V is TRBV29-1, with 7 positions matching TRBD1. Germline V gene sequence: CDR1 SQVTM, CDR2 ANQGSEA. The CDR3 spans 13 residues. CDR3 residues: CSVDGGQPEKPFF. The CDR3 region has the DNA TGCAGCGTGGACGGGGGACAGCCCGAAAAACCGTTTTTT.

This clonotype was seen at least ten times. This sequence joins TRBV4-3 and TRBJ2-7; 8 nucleotides line up with TRBD1. The CDR3 extends over 16 amino acids. V was pared by 1 base and J by 2 bases, with 7 bases of the junction left unmatched. CDR1 and CDR2 from the germline V gene are LGHNA and YSLEER. The CDR3: CASSQGEETGAYEQYF. Here the CDR3 DNA reads TGCGCCAGCAGCCAAGGGGAGGAGACAGGGGCCTACGAGCAGTACTTC.

This clonotype was picked up a small number of times. CDR3 nucleotides: TGTGCCAGCAGTTCCGGACTGACAGACACAGATACGCAGTATTTT. Translation gives CASSSGLTDTDTQYF. The chain couples TRBV12-3 or TRBV12-4 to TRBJ2-3, with D perhaps being TRBD1 or TRBD2 (5 bases each). The length of the CDR3 is 15 residues. V lost 4 bases and J lost 2, with 13 bases in between.

This chain connects TRBV30 to TRBJ2-5; 14 bases fit TRBD2. Germline CDR1 GTSNPN, CDR2 SVGIG (reference sequence). There are 15 residues in the CDR3. Trimming at V came to 1 base and at J to 11 bases, leaving 9 bases not matched to a gene. CDR3 region: CAWSGGLAGVNEQYF. As DNA, the CDR3 is TGTGCCTGGAGTGGGGGACTAGCGGGGGTCAATGAGCAGTACTTC.

With respect to this clonotype: A much bigger clone sits one base away, suggesting this may be a read error. This chain's CDR3 is CASSEHRDQPQHF. The CDR3 DNA follows: TGTGCCAGCAGTGAACACAGGGATCAGCCCCAGCATTTT. The J gene is TRBJ1-5, the V gene TRBV2, with D perhaps TRBD1 (6 bases). CDR3 size: 13 residues. The V end was cut by 2 bases, the J end by 5 bases, with 7 bases between. The germline V gene encodes CDR1 SNHLY and CDR2 FYNNEI.

At least ten counts were recorded for this clonotype. This may be a read error, as it is one base from a much larger clone. J is TRBJ2-6 and V is TRBV6-2 or TRBV6-3, with D tentatively TRBD1 (5 bases). Germline loops: CDR1 MNHEY, CDR2 SVGEGT. The CDR3 runs to 14 residues. For the CDR3, the DNA is TGTGCCAGCAGCCGACTCTCTGGGGCCAACGTCCGGACTTTC. Translated, it gives CASSRLSGANVRTF.

This clonotype was picked up a small number of times. V is TRBV27 and J is TRBJ2-7; D remains unclear. The V gene lost 6 bases and the J gene lost 1 base, with 13 bases spanning the gap. The germline V gene has CDR1 MNHEY and CDR2 SMNVEV (reference sequence). The CDR3 consists of 14 residues. The CDR3 region has the DNA TGTGCCAGCAGCTATGGCCGGGCTTCCTACGAGCAGTACTTC. It yields the protein CASSYGRASYEQYF.

Many counts were recorded for this clonotype. CDR3 sequence reads: CASSLWASPGNEQFF. The CDR3 nucleotides read TGTGCCAGCAGCTTATGGGCCTCCCCTGGCAATGAGCAGTTCTTC. The V call is TRBV7-6, the J call TRBJ2-1; D is unclear. V lost 2 bases and J 6 bases, leaving 14 bases between the germline ends. Germline CDR1 and CDR2: SGHVS and FNYEAQ. The CDR3 contains 15 residues.

There are a few counts of this clonotype. This chain uses TRBV7-8 with TRBJ1-2, with 10 bases fitting TRBD1. This CDR3 is built from 17 residues. The V gene end was trimmed by 5 bases and the J gene end by 4 bases; junction bases not matched to a gene: 13. CDR1 is SGHVS and CDR2 is FQNEAQ in the germline V gene. CDR3 residues: CASSPGTGAADPYGYTF. The DNA of the CDR3 is TGTGCCAGCAGCCCAGGGACAGGGGCAGCGGACCCCTATGGCTACACCTTC.

This clonotype was picked up many times. The V and J genes are TRBV28 and TRBJ2-5, with D uncertain. The V and J ends lost 3 bases and 0 bases respectively, with 5 bases between them. The germline V gene encodes CDR1 MDHEN and CDR2 SYDVKM. This CDR3 has 13 residues. CDR3 sequence reads: CASSFGYQETQYF. The CDR3 coding sequence is TGTGCCAGCAGTTTTGGATACCAAGAGACCCAGTACTTC.

At least ten counts were recorded for this clonotype. This chain uses TRBV4-1 with TRBJ2-7; no clear D gene. The V end lost 0 bases, the J end lost 5 bases, and 2 bases lay between the germline ends. This CDR3 has 11 residues. Germline loops: CDR1 MGHRA, CDR2 YSYEKL. CDR3 sequence: CASSQDDEQYF. DNA for the CDR3: TGCGCCAGCAGCCAAGATGACGAGCAGTACTTC.

The sample holds a few counts of this clonotype. This chain uses TRBV9 with TRBJ2-5; the D gene could be TRBD1 or TRBD2 (5 bases each). Trimming removed 6 bases at V and 4 bases at J, with 16 bases between. This CDR3 region has 14 residues. The germline V gene has CDR1 SGDLS and CDR2 YYNGEE. CDR3 loop: CASTPGDLIETQYF. CDR3 DNA sequence: TGTGCCAGCACCCCTGGGGACCTCATAGAGACCCAGTACTTC.

This clonotype was recorded many times. V usage is TRBV6-2 or TRBV6-3 and J usage is TRBJ2-4, with D hard to call. Trimming cost V 4 bases and J 0 bases, with 10 bases left between them. The CDR3 spans 15 residues. The V gene's germline CDR1 is MNHEY and CDR2 SVGEGT. The CDR3 bases are TGTGCCAGCAGTTCTCAAGAACTAGCCAAAAACATTCAGTACTTC. This sequence encodes CASSSQELAKNIQYF.

Notes on this clonotype: A read error may be the cause here, since a much bigger clone is one base away. This chain joins TRBV20-1 and TRBJ1-2; TRBD1 aligns across 10 bases. Germline CDR1 reads DFQATT; CDR2 reads SNEGSKA (reference sequence). The CDR3 contains 12 residues. The CDR3 protein is CRAVTGGDGYTF. CDR3 coding DNA: TGCAGGGCAGTGACAGGGGGCGATGGCTACACCTTC.

This clonotype was detected ten times or more. This chain joins TRBV4-3 and TRBJ2-1; 9 positions agree with TRBD1. J lost 6 bases, V lost 8 bases, and 5 bases had no gene match. There are 13 residues in the CDR3. Germline V CDR1 and CDR2: LGHNA, YSLEER. The CDR3 spells CASSWDRVNEQFF. For the CDR3, the DNA is TGCGCCAGCTCATGGGACAGGGTCAATGAGCAGTTCTTC.

In this sample, this clonotype turned up a few times. The chain is built from TRBV6-2 or TRBV6-3 and TRBJ2-3, with 8 bases lining up with TRBD1. The junction had 7 bases not matched to a gene; V was cut back by 9 bases and J by 8 bases. There are 12 residues in the CDR3. Germline-derived CDR1 and CDR2 are MNHEY and SVGEGT. Written as DNA, the CDR3 is TGTGCCAGTTCACAGGGGGGAGGTACGCAGTATTTT. Protein: CASSQGGGTQYF.